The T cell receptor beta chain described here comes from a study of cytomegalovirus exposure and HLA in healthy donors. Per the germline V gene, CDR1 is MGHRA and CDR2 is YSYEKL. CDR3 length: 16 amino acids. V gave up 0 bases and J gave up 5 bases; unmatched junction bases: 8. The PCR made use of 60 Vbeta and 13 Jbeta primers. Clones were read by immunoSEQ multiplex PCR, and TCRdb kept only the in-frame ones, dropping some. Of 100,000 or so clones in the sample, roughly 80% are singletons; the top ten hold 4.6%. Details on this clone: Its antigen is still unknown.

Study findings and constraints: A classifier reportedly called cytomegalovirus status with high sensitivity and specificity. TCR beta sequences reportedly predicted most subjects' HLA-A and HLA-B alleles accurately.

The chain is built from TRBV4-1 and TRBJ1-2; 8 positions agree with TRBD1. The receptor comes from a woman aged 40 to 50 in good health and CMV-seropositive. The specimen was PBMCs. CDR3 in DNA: TGCGCCAGCAGCCAAGAACACCCACAGGGGGGGTATGGCTACACCTTC. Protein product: CASSQEHPQGGYGYTF.